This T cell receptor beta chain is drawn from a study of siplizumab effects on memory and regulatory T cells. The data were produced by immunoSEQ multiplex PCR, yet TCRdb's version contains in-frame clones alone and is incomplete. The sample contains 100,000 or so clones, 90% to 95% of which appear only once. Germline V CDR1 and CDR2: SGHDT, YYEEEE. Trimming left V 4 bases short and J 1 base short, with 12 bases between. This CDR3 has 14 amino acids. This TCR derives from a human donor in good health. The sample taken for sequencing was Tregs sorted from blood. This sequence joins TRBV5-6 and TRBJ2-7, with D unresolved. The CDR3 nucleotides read TGTGCCAGCAGCCCGGAAGGGATATCCTACGAGCAGTACTTC. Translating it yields CASSPEGISYEQYF.